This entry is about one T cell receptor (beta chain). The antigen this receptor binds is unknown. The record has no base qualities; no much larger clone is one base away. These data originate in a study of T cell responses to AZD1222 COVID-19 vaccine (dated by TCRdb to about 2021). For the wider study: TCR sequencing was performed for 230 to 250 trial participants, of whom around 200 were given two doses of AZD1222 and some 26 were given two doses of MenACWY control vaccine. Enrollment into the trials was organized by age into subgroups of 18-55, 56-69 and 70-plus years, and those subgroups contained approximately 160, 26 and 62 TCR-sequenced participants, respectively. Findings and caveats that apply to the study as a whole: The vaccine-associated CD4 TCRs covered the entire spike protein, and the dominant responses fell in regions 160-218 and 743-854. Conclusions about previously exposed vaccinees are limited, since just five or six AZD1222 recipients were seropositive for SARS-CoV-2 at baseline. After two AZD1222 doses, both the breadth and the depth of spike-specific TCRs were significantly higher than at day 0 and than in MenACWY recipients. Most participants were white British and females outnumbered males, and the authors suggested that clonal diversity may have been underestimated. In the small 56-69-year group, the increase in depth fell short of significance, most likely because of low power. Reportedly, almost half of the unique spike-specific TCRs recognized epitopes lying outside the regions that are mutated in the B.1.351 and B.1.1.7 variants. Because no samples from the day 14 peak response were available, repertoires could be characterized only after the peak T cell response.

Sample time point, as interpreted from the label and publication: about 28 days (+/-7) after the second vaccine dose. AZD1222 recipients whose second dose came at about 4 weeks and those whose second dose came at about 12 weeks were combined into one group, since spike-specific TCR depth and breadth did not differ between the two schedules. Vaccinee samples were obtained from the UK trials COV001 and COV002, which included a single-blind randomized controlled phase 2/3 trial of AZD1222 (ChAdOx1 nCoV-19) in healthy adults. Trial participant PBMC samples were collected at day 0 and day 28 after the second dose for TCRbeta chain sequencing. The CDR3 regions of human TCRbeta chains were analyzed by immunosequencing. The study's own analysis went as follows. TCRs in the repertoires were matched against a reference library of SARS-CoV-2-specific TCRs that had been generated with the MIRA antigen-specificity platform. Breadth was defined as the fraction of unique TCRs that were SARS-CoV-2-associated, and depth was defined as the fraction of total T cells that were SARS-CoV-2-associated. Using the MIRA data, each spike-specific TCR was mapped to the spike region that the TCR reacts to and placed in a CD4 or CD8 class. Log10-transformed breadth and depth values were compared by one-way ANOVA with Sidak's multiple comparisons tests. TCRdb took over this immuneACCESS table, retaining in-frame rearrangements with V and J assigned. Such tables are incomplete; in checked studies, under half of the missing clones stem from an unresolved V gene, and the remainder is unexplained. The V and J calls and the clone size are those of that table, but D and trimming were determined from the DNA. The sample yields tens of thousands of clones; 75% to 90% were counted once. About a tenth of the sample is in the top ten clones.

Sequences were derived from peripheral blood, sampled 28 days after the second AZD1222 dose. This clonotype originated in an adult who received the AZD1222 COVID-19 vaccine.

This receptor carries the CDR3 CASSFPLGQETQYF. The sequenced DNA is TGTGCCAGCAGTTTCCCATTAGGCCAAGAGACCCAGTACTTC. The chain is encoded by TRBV2 joined to TRBJ2-5; the D gene identity is not certain. The CDR3 holds 14 amino acids from the cysteine to the phenylalanine. Only CDR3 DNA is held: 42 bases, read in frame from base 1. Based on the germline V gene, the CDR1 and CDR2 sequences are SNHLY and FYNNEI. V is shortened by 5 bases, J by 1 base, and the region joining them spans 11 bases.